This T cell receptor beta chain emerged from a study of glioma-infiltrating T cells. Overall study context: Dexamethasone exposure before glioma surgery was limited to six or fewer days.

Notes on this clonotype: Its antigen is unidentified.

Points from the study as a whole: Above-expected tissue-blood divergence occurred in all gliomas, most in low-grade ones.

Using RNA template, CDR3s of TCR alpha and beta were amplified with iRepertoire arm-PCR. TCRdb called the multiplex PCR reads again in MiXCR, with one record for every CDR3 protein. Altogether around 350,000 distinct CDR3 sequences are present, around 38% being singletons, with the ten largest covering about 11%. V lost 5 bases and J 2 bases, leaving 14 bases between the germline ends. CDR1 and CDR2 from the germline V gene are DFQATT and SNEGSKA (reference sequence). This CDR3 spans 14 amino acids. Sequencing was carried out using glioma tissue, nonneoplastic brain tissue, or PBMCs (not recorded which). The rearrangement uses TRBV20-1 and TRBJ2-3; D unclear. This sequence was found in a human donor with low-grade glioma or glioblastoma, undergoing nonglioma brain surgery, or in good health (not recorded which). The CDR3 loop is CSAAIQPFTDTQYF. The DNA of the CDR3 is TGCAGTGCTGCCATCCAACCTTTCACAGATACGCAGTATTTT.